This T cell receptor beta chain was identified in a study of cytomegalovirus exposure and HLA in healthy donors. Whole-study context: There were 100 million to 120 million unique TCR beta sequences, drawn from about 179 million T cells, in an earlier analysis. Of 350 to 400 genotyped donors, about 81% grouped in the Caucasian-associated ancestry cluster. Study-wide results and limits: Rarity held for most TCR sequences, but there were some public TCRs that occurred in many donors. Cytomegalovirus association was listed for approximately 150 TCR beta chains.

The PCR used 60 Vbeta and 13 Jbeta primers. The repertoire was sequenced with immunoSEQ multiplex PCR; TCRdb's copy has only in-frame clones and lacks some. Altogether 150,000 or so clones are present, around two thirds being singletons, with the ten largest covering roughly 1.7%. Remarks on this clone: Its cognate antigen is unknown.

CDR1 and CDR2 (germline): MGHDK, SYGVNS. V gave up 1 base and J gave up 0 bases, with 4 bases separating them. The length of the CDR3 is 14 residues. The chain has TRBV25-1 and TRBJ2-1; the D is unclear. The sequence derives from a young woman in good health and CMV-seronegative. Sequencing was done on a sample of PBMCs. This chain's CDR3 is CASSESSSYNEQFF. For the CDR3, the DNA is TGTGCCAGCAGTGAATCTAGCTCCTACAATGAGCAGTTCTTC. The full variable domain, its missing parts supplied by reference TRBV25-1 and TRBJ2-1, is EADIYQTPRYLVIGTGKKITLECSQTMGHDKMYWYQQDPGMELHLIHYSYGVNSTEKGDLSSESTVSRIRTEHFPLTLESARPSHTSQYLCASSESSSYNEQFFGPGTRLTVL.